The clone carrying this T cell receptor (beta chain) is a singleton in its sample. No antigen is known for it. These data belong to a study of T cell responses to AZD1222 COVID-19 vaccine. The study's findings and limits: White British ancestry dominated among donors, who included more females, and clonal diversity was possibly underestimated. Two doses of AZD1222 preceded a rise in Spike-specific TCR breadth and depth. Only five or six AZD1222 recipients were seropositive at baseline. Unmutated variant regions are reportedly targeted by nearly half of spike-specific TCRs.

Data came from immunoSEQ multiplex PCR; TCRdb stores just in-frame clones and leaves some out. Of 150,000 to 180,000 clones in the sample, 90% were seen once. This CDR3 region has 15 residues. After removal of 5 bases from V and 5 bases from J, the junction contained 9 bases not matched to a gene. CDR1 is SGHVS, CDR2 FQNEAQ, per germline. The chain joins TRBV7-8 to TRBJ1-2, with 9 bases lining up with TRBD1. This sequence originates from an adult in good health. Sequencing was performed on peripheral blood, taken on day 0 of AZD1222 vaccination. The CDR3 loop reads CASSPQDRGLYGYTF. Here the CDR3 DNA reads TGTGCCAGCAGCCCTCAGGACAGGGGTCTTTATGGCTACACCTTC. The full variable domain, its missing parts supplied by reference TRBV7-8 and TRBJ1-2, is GAGVSQSPRYKVAKRGQDVALRCDPISGHVSLFWYQQALGQGPEFLTYFQNEAQLDKSGLPSDRFFAERPEGSVSTLKIQRTQQEDSAVYLCASSPQDRGLYGYTFGSGTRLTVV.